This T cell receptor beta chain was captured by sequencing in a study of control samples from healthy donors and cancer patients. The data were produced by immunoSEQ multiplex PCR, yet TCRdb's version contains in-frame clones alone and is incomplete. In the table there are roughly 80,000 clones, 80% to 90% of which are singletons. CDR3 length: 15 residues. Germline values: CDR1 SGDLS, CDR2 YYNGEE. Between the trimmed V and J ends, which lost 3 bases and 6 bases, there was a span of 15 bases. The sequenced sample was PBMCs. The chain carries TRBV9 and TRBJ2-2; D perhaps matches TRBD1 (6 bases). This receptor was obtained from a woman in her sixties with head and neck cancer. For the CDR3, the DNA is TGTGCCAGCAGCGCCCGACACAGGGACCCCGGGGAGCTGTTTTTT. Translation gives CASSARHRDPGELFF.